This T cell receptor (beta chain) is drawn from a study of T-cell reconstitution after alpha-beta-depleted transplantation in children. This clonotype has a handful of counts. The CDR3 is 13 residues long. Germline V lookup: CDR1 KGHSH, CDR2 LQKENI. The V end was cut by 4 bases, the J end by 3 bases, with 9 bases between. Construction of the TCRbeta library involved unique molecular identifiers. Each CDR3 protein is one row after TCRdb ran MiXCR on the PCR reads. Of 500,000 to 600,000 distinct CDR3 sequences listed, approximately 32% are singletons. The sample consisted of PBMCs from the stem cell graft donor, taken from the stem cell graft. The receptor was isolated from a human donor who donated a stem cell graft to a child with aplastic anemia. This rearrangement joins TRBV18 to TRBJ1-1; D is undetermined. CDR3 protein: CASSLGLDTEAFF. CDR3 bases: TGTGCCAGCTCACTTGGGCTGGACACTGAAGCTTTCTTT.